Each of the 26 T cell receptor beta chains below was sequenced from the same sample in a study of blood T cell repertoires in COVID-19. The protocol was immunoSEQ multiplex PCR, while the TCRdb copy is restricted to in-frame clones and leaves out a portion. The sample yields approximately 60,000 clones, about four fifths seen once. The specimen was peripheral blood. The receptors come from a woman aged 60-75 years with acute or convalescent COVID-19.

This sequence joins TRBV11-1 and TRBJ2-7, with TRBD2 as a possible D gene (5 bases). The CDR3 loop spans 14 amino acids. V lost 5 bases and J lost 0, with 11 bases in between. Germline lookup yields CDR1 SGHAT and CDR2 FQDESV (reference sequence). The CDR3 reads CASSEGGRSYEQYF. CDR3 coding DNA: TGTGCCAGCAGCGAAGGAGGTCGCTCCTACGAGCAGTACTTC. Together with reference TRBV11-1 and TRBJ2-7, the CDR3 gives the full variable domain: EAEVAQSPRYKITEKSQAVAFWCDPISGHATLYWYRQILGQGPELLVQFQDESVVDDSQLPKDRFSAERLKGVDSTLKIQPAELGDSAMYLCASSEGGRSYEQYFGPGTRLTVT.

This sequence joins TRBV19 and TRBJ1-1, with D unresolved. In germline, CDR1 is LNHDA, CDR2 SQIVND (reference sequence). The V gene lost 5 bases and the J gene lost 5 bases, with 15 bases spanning the gap. The CDR3 is 14 amino acids. CDR3 nucleotides: TGTGCCAGTAGTTCAAGCCTCGGGTGGACTGAAGCTTTCTTT. Its translation is CASSSSLGWTEAFF.

The CDR3 loop is CASSPSGGETQYF. CDR3 coding DNA: TGTGCCAGCAGCCCCTCGGGGGGGGAGACCCAGTACTTC. The chain has TRBV7-3 and TRBJ2-5, with TRBD2 matching over 8 bases. J gave up 5 bases and V 5 bases, and 4 bases lay outside the gene matches. Germline V gene lookup returns CDR1 SGHTA and CDR2 FQGTGA. The CDR3 length is 13 residues.

The chain carries TRBV19 and TRBJ1-1; the D gene is possibly TRBD1 (5 bases). Germline CDR1 LNHDA, CDR2 SQIVND (reference sequence). The CDR3 contains 14 residues. Trimming stripped 2 bases from V and 3 bases from J, with 10 bases between. CDR3 DNA: TGTGCCAGTAGTATAACGGGGGAGCACACTGAAGCTTTCTTT. Protein sequence: CASSITGEHTEAFF.

The CDR3 loop is CASSKSAVNTEAFF. The CDR3 nucleotides read TGTGCCAGTAGTAAGTCCGCGGTGAACACTGAAGCTTTCTTT. The J gene is TRBJ1-1, the V gene TRBV19; D gene unclear. CDR3 length: 14 residues. V shed 4 bases and J shed 0 bases, with 9 bases lying between them. Looked up from germline, CDR1 is LNHDA and CDR2 is SQIVND (reference sequence). Together with reference TRBV19 and TRBJ1-1, the CDR3 gives the full variable domain: DGGITQSPKYLFRKEGQNVTLSCEQNLNHDAMYWYRQDPGQGLRLIYYSQIVNDFQKGDIAEGYSVSREKKESFPLTVTSAQKNPTAFYLCASSKSAVNTEAFFGQGTRLTVV.

The chain couples TRBV19 to TRBJ1-2, with D perhaps TRBD1 (5 bases). The germline CDR1 and CDR2 sequences are LNHDA and SQIVND (reference sequence). The length of the CDR3 is 13 residues. V lost 4 bases to trimming and J lost 3 bases, with 9 bases between them. CDR3 nucleotides: TGTGCCAGTAGTACTACAGGTTACTATGGCTACACCTTC. Encoded protein: CASSTTGYYGYTF.

V usage is TRBV4-1 and J usage is TRBJ2-7, with 7 bases lining up with TRBD1. V shed 3 bases and J 2 bases; nucleotides not matched to a gene: 7. Germline CDR1 and CDR2: MGHRA and YSYEKL. The CDR3 spans 15 residues. The CDR3 bases are TGCGCCAGCAGCCAGTGGAACAGGGGACCCTACGAGCAGTACTTC. Its protein is CASSQWNRGPYEQYF.

The chain couples TRBV4-3 to TRBJ1-2; TRBD1 matches at 8 bases. This CDR3 spans 13 amino acids. The V gene end was trimmed by 4 bases and the J gene end by 3 bases; junction bases not matched to a gene: 1. CDR1 is LGHNA and CDR2 is YSLEER in the germline V gene. CDR3 sequence: CASSLQGDYGYTF. CDR3 nucleotides: TGCGCCAGCAGCCTACAGGGGGACTATGGCTACACCTTC.

The chain recombines TRBV6-2 or TRBV6-3 with TRBJ2-1; 10 positions match TRBD2. This CDR3 is 14 amino acids long. Germline CDR1 MNHEY, CDR2 SVGEGT. V was pared by 5 bases and J by 2 bases, with 0 bases of the junction left unmatched. In DNA form, the CDR3 reads TGTGCCAGCAGTAGCGGGGGGGCCTACAATGAGCAGTTCTTC. Its translation is CASSSGGAYNEQFF.

J is TRBJ2-3 and V is TRBV5-6; the match to TRBD1 covers 9 bases. CDR1 is SGHDT, CDR2 YYEEEE, per germline. The CDR3 spans 15 residues. The V segment lost 3 bases and the J segment 5 bases; nucleotides outside the gene matches: 7. The CDR3 loop reads CASSSRDRVKDTQYF. As DNA, the CDR3 is TGTGCCAGCAGCTCCCGGGACAGGGTGAAAGATACGCAGTATTTT.

The chain couples TRBV6-6 to TRBJ2-5, with D possibly TRBD2 on 6 matching bases. Germline CDR1 MNHNY, CDR2 SVGAGI (reference sequence). V lost 2 bases, J lost 5 bases, and 12 bases lay in between. CDR3 length: 14 amino acids. CDR3 loop: CASSYGPRGETQYF. CDR3 DNA: TGTGCCAGCAGTTACGGTCCCCGGGGGGAGACCCAGTACTTC.

The chain has TRBV11-2 and TRBJ2-7; the match to TRBD1 covers 7 bases. The J segment lost 0 bases and the V segment lost 2 bases, leaving 13 bases of the junction unmatched. CDR1 and CDR2 from the germline V gene are SGHAT and FQNNGV. This CDR3 has 18 residues. This chain's CDR3 is CASSLLGAGGFSSYEQYF. CDR3 nucleotide sequence: TGTGCCAGCAGCTTACTAGGGGCAGGGGGTTTCAGCTCCTACGAGCAGTACTTC. Full variable domain (rest looked up from reference TRBV11-2 and TRBJ2-7): EAGVAQSPRYKIIEKRQSVAFWCNPISGHATLYWYQQILGQGPKLLIQFQNNGVVDDSQLPKDRFSAERLKGVDSTLKIQPAKLEDSAVYLCASSLLGAGGFSSYEQYFGPGTRLTVT.

This chain links TRBV6-4 with TRBJ2-3, with 8 bases that match TRBD1. The CDR3 extends over 14 amino acids. The ends lost 6 bases at V and 4 bases at J; junction bases unmatched: 6. Germline values: CDR1 MRHNA, CDR2 SNTAGT. The CDR3 is CASRVDRGADTQYF. The CDR3 DNA reads as TGTGCCAGCAGGGTTGACAGGGGAGCAGATACGCAGTATTTT.

This chain links TRBV15 with TRBJ1-6, with 9 bases that match TRBD1. V was pared by 0 bases and J by 10 bases, with 4 bases of the junction left unmatched. The length of the CDR3 is 15 residues. Germline V gene sequence: CDR1 LNHNV, CDR2 YYDKDF (reference sequence). In nucleotides, the CDR3 is TGTGCCACCAGCAGAGAGACAGGGGGATTGTCACCCCTCCACTTT. This encodes CATSRETGGLSPLHF.

This chain joins TRBV30 and TRBJ2-4; 7 bases map to TRBD1. The germline gives CDR1 GTSNPN, CDR2 SVGIG (reference sequence). The V and J ends lost 6 bases and 6 bases, in that order; junction bases with no gene match: 11. CDR3 length: 14 residues. CDR3 region: CACMKSGDRNIQYF. The DNA of the CDR3 is TGTGCCTGCATGAAGTCCGGGGACAGAAACATTCAGTACTTC.

This clone showed up just a few times. The rearrangement joins TRBV10-1 to TRBJ2-3; TRBD2 agrees at 8 bases. From germline, CDR1 is WNHNN and CDR2 SYGVQD (reference sequence). CDR3 length: 13 residues. Unmatched junction bases numbered 3, after V lost 9 bases and J lost 1 base. The CDR3 region is CASSGARTDTQYF. The DNA for the CDR3 is TGCGCCAGTAGCGGGGCCCGCACAGATACGCAGTATTTT.

The chain recombines TRBV5-4 with TRBJ2-3; the D gene is possibly TRBD1 (5 bases). Between the trimmed V and J ends, which lost 2 bases and 5 bases, there was a span of 12 bases. Germline V gives CDR1 SGHNT, CDR2 YYREEE (reference sequence). The CDR3 has 14 residues. The CDR3 region has the DNA TGTGCCAGCAGCTTTGTAGGGGATGAAGATACGCAGTATTTT. It codes for CASSFVGDEDTQYF.

This chain connects TRBV5-4 to TRBJ2-4, with D possibly being TRBD1 (5 bases). CDR1 and CDR2 (germline): SGHNT, YYREEE (reference sequence). The CDR3 sequence is 13 residues long. V was shortened by 4 bases and J by 9 bases, with 14 bases between the two germline ends. The CDR3 loop reads CASSLPDSPIQYF. CDR3 DNA: TGTGCCAGCAGCCTACCAGACAGCCCCATTCAGTACTTC.

The chain recombines TRBV2 with TRBJ1-2; D remains unclear. The ends were cut back, 7 bases at V and 6 bases at J, with 9 bases in the middle. Per the germline V gene, CDR1 is SNHLY and CDR2 is FYNNEI. This CDR3 contains 11 residues. The CDR3 sequence is CASTITDGYTF. In DNA, the CDR3 is TGTGCCAGCACCATAACAGATGGCTACACCTTC.

The V call is TRBV6-1, the J call TRBJ1-2, with a possible D match to TRBD1 (6 bases). The germline V gene encodes CDR1 MNHNS and CDR2 SASEGT. This CDR3 spans 14 amino acids. The ends were cut back, 3 bases at V and 6 bases at J, with 14 bases in the middle. The CDR3 coding sequence is TGTGCCAGCAGTGACCCCGGGGGGCGGGATGGCTACACCTTC. Encoded protein: CASSDPGGRDGYTF.

The chain links TRBV19 to TRBJ1-2; TRBD1 aligns across 11 bases. Germline lookup yields CDR1 LNHDA and CDR2 SQIVND (reference sequence). V was clipped by 4 bases and J by 7 bases; unmatched bases: 8. CDR3 length equals 15 residues. The CDR3 spells CASSTRRTGGFGYTF. CDR3 sequence (DNA): TGTGCCAGTAGTACGCGAAGGACAGGGGGCTTTGGCTACACCTTC.

This clone was picked up a small number of times. The chain is built from TRBV5-4 and TRBJ1-4, with D perhaps matching TRBD1 (5 bases). Germline assignment: CDR1 SGHNT and CDR2 YYREEE (reference sequence). Trimming removed 4 bases from V and 7 bases from J, with 17 bases in between. The length of the CDR3 is 15 residues. The DNA of the CDR3 is TGTGCCAGCAGCAAAGAAGCAGGGAGGGGTGAAAAACTGTTTTTT. This codes for CASSKEAGRGEKLFF.

The genes are TRBV14 and TRBJ2-1, with 10 bases aligning to TRBD2. This CDR3 region has 16 residues. V gave up 4 bases and J gave up 3 bases; unmatched junction bases: 6. CDR1 is SGHDN, CDR2 FVKESK, per germline. The CDR3 DNA reads TGTGCCAGCAGCCCTCTAGCGGGGGACGACTACAATGAGCAGTTCTTC. This translates into CASSPLAGDDYNEQFF.

The chain employs TRBV4-2 and TRBJ1-1; TRBD1 agrees at 8 bases. V shed 4 bases and J 2 bases; nucleotides not matched to a gene: 6. Germline CDR1 and CDR2: LGHNA and YNFKEQ. The CDR3 is 15 residues long. Here the CDR3 DNA reads TGTGCCAGCAGCCCTATGGGACAGGCTAACACTGAAGCTTTCTTT. Translated, it gives CASSPMGQANTEAFF.

The chain joins TRBV10-3 to TRBJ1-2, with TRBD1 matching over 7 bases. The CDR3 length is 14 residues. From germline, CDR1 is ENHRY and CDR2 SYGVKD. V shed 2 bases and J 7 bases; nucleotides not matched to a gene: 7. CDR3 in amino acids: CAISEPDRDLGYTF. The CDR3 nucleotides read TGTGCCATCAGTGAGCCCGACAGGGATCTTGGCTACACCTTC.

The chain employs TRBV27 and TRBJ1-3; no definite D call. CDR1 and CDR2 (germline): MNHEY, SMNVEV (reference sequence). The CDR3 runs 9 residues. The CDR3 spells CADGVTIYF. In nucleotides, the CDR3 is TGTGCAGACGGGGTCACCATATATTTT.